This TCR beta chain came from a study of T cell changes during pregnancy in multiple sclerosis. The CDR3 has 16 residues. Germline V CDR1 and CDR2: SGHKS, YYEKEE (reference sequence). Deletions cut 5 bases from V and 5 bases from J, with 22 bases between. Sequenced by immunoSEQ multiplex PCR; TCRdb stores in-frame clones only, minus some. The sample holds 40,000 to 55,000 clones, about 88% seen once. This receptor was taken from a female donor with multiple sclerosis, enrolled in a pregnancy study. The chain links TRBV5-5 to TRBJ2-5; tentative D call: TRBD2 (6 bases). Sequencing used CD4+ T cells from peripheral blood mononuclear cells, obtained after pregnancy. The CDR3: CASRGRFNQRVETQYF. CDR3 DNA sequence: TGTGCCAGCAGGGGACGATTTAACCAGCGGGTCGAGACCCAGTACTTC.